The source of this T cell receptor (beta chain) is a study of breast tumors, draining lymph nodes, adjacent tissues. Regarding the study as a whole: Tumor and nontumor repertoires were significantly more similar in luminal-like than in basal-like breast cancer. That most tumor T cells come from lymph nodes remained unproven.

Breast cancer patients provided tissue from their axillary draining lymph nodes. The CDR3 has 14 amino acids. Per germline, CDR1 DFQATT and CDR2 SNEGSKA (reference sequence). The ends lost 0 bases at V and 6 bases at J; junction bases unmatched: 5. About this clonotype: Its antigen remains unidentified.

One entry per CDR3 protein, called by TCRdb with MiXCR from the multiplex PCR reads. The table includes about 130,000 distinct CDR3 sequences, just under 20% detected once. The chain is built from TRBV20-1 and TRBJ2-4, with TRBD2 matching 7 bases. Input material: axillary lymph node tissue. This TCR came from a female donor with breast cancer. Some clones in this sample may be carry-over from other donors' samples. The DNA for the CDR3 is TGCAGTGCTAGAGACCCTGGCGGGAGAAACATTCAGTACTTC. Protein sequence: CSARDPGGRNIQYF.